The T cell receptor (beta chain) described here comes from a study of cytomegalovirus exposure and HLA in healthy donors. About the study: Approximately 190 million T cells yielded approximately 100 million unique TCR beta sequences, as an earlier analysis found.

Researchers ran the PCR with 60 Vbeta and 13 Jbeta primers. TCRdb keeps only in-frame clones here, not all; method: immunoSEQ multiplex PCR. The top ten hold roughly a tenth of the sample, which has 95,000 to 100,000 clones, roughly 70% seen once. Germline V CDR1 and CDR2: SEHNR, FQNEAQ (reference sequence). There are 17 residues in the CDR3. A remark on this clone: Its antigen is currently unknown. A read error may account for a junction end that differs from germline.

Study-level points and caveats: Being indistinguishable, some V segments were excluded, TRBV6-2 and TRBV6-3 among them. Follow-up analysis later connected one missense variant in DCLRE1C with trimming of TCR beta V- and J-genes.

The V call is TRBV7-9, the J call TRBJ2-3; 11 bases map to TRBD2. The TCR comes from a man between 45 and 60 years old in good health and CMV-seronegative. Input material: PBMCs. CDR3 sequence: CSSSLPLAGGVTDTQYF. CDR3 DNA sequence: TGTTCCAGCAGCTTACCCCTAGCGGGGGGCGTAACAGATACGCAGTATTTT. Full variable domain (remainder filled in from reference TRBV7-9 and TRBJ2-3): DTGVSQNPRHKITKRGQNVTFRCDPISEHNRLYWYRQTLGQGPEFLTYFQNEAQLEKSRLLSDRFSAERPKGSFSTLEIQRTEQGDSAMYLCSSSLPLAGGVTDTQYFGPGTRLTVL.